This T cell receptor beta chain was identified during a study of shared clonotypes between healthy human individuals. Study details: A few men and a couple of women, aged 18 to 49, were donors. Plates per donor: three CD4 naive, three CD4 memory, two CD8 naive, one CD8 memory.

Naive CD45RA+ and memory CD45RA-negative subsets were split from CD4+ cells. Trimming cost V 4 bases and J 4 bases, with 19 bases left between them. The CDR3 spans 15 residues. Germline V gene sequence: CDR1 GTSNPN, CDR2 SVGIG (reference sequence). Regarding this clone: No antigen is known for it.

The data were produced by immunoSEQ multiplex PCR, yet TCRdb's version contains in-frame clones alone and is incomplete. The sample has over a million clones, about 75% seen once. Overall study findings and caveats: Generation probabilities were higher for clonotypes shared across all four sorted-subset donors than for unshared ones.

Sequenced sample: memory CD4+ T cells sorted from blood. Subset given: CD45RA-negative fraction. The rearrangement uses TRBV30 and TRBJ1-2; a weak D match, TRBD1 (6 bases). The clonotype comes from a man younger than 35 in good health. CDR3 sequence reads: CAWMRTASQGYGYTF. CDR3 sequence (DNA): TGTGCCTGGATGCGGACAGCGAGTCAGGGCTATGGCTACACCTTC.